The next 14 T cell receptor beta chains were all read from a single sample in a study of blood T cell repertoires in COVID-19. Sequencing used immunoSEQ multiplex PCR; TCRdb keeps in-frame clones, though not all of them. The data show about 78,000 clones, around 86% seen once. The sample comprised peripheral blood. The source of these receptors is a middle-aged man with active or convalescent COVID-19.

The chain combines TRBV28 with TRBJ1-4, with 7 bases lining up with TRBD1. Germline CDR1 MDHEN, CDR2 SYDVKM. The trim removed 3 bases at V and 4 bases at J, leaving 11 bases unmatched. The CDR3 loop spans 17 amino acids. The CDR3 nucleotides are TGTGCCAGCAGTTTGCTAACAGGGGCAGACGGTAATGAAAAACTGTTTTTT. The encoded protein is CASSLLTGADGNEKLFF.

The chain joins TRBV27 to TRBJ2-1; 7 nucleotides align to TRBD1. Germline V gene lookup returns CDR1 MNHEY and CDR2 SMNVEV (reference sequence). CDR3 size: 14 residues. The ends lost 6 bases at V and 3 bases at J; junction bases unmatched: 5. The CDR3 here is CASSDRVVYNEQFF. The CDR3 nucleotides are TGTGCCAGCAGCGACAGGGTAGTCTACAATGAGCAGTTCTTC.

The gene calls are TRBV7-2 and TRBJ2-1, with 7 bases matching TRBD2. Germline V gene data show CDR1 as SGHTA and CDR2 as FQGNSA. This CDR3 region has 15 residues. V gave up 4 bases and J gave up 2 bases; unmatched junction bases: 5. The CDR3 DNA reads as TGTGCCAGCAGCTCCCAGAGCGGGGCCTACAATGAGCAGTTCTTC. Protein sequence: CASSSQSGAYNEQFF.

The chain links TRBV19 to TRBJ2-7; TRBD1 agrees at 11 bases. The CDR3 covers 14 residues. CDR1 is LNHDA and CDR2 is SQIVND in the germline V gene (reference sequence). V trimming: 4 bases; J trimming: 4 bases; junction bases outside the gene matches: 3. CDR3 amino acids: CASSTWDRGYEQYV. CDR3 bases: TGTGCCAGTAGTACCTGGGACAGGGGGTACGAGCAGTACGTC.

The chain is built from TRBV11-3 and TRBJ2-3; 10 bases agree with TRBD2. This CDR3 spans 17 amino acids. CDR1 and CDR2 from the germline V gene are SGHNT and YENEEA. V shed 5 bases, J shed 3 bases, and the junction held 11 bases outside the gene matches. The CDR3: CASSQAERGGPTDTQYF. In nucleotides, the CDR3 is TGTGCCAGCAGCCAGGCGGAGCGGGGGGGCCCAACAGATACGCAGTATTTT.

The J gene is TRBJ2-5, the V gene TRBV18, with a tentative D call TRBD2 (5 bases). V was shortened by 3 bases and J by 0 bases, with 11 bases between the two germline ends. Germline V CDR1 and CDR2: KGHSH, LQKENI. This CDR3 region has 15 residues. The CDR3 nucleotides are TGTGCCAGCTCACCTCCCTCGGGGTACCAAGAGACCCAGTACTTC. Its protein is CASSPPSGYQETQYF.

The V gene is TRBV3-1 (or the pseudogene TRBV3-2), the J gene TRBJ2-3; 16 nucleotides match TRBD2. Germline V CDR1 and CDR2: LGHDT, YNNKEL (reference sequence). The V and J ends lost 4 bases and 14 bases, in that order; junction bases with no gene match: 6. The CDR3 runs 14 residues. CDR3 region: CASSPGLAGGVMYF. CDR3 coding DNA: TGTGCCAGCAGCCCGGGACTAGCGGGGGGGGTCATGTATTTT.

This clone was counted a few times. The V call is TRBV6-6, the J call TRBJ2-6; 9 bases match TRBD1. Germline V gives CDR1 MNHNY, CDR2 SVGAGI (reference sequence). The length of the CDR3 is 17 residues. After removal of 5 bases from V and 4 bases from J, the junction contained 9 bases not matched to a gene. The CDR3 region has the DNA TGTGCCAGCAGTCACAGGGGGCTTTGGGCAGGGGCCAACGTCCTGACTTTC. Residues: CASSHRGLWAGANVLTF.

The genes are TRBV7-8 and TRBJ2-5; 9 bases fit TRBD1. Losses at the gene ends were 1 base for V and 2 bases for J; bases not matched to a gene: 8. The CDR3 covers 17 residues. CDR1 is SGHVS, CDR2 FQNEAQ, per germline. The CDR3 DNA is TGTGCCAGCAGCTTAGTACCGCAAGGGACAGGGCAAGAGACCCAGTACTTC. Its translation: CASSLVPQGTGQETQYF.

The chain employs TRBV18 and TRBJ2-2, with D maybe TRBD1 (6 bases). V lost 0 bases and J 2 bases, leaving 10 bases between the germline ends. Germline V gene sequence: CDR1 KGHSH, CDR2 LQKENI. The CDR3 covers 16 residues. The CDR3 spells CASSPPGTTNTGELFF. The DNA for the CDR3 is TGTGCCAGCTCACCACCTGGGACAACTAACACCGGGGAGCTGTTTTTT.

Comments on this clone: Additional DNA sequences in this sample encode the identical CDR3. The CDR3 is CSASSGFEQYV. Here the CDR3 DNA reads TGCAGTGCTAGTTCGGGGTTCGAGCAGTACGTC. J is TRBJ2-7 and V is TRBV20-1, with D possibly matching TRBD2 (5 bases). Germline V gene lookup returns CDR1 DFQATT and CDR2 SNEGSKA (reference sequence). V shed 3 bases and J shed 6 bases, with 9 bases lying between them. The CDR3 has 11 residues.

The CDR3 nucleotides are TGCAGCGGCCGGGAAACCGGGGAGCTGTTTTTT. Its protein is CSGRETGELFF. The rearrangement uses TRBV29-1 and TRBJ2-2; a weak D match, TRBD2 (5 bases). The CDR3 contains 11 residues. CDR1 and CDR2 from the germline V gene are SQVTM and ANQGSEA. V was pared by 7 bases and J by 5 bases, with 8 bases between.

The CDR3 DNA sequence: TGCGCCAGCAGCTTGGATGCGGATTCCTACAATGAGCAGTTCTTC. Its protein is CASSLDADSYNEQFF. The chain joins TRBV5-1 to TRBJ2-1, with no clear D. The ends were cut back, 0 bases at V and 1 base at J, with 8 bases in the middle. Germline V lookup: CDR1 SGHRS, CDR2 YFSETQ. The CDR3 loop spans 15 amino acids.

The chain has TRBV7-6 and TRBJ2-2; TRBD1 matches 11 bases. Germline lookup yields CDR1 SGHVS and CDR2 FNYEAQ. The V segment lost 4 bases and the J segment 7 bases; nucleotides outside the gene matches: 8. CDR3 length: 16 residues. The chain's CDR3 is CASSSGTGGKSGELFF. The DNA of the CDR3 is TGTGCCAGCAGCTCAGGGACAGGGGGAAAAAGCGGGGAGCTGTTTTTT.